One sample yielded the 4 T cell receptor beta chains listed below, sequenced in a study of early T cells in non-severe SARS-CoV-2 infection. One entry per CDR3 protein, called by TCRdb with MiXCR from the 5' RACE reads. The table has 55,000 or so distinct CDR3 sequences, 6.6% seen once; the top ten hold approximately 5.5%. The specimen comprised whole blood, sampled at baseline. The receptors were gathered from an adult who was a healthcare worker with PCR-confirmed SARS-CoV-2 infection or an uninfected control (not recorded which).

This clonotype was counted only a few times. This rearrangement joins TRBV5-6 to TRBJ2-7, with D perhaps assigned TRBD1 or TRBD2 (5 bases each). The CDR3 extends over 13 amino acids. The germline V gene has CDR1 SGHDT and CDR2 YYEEEE. The V end was cut by 4 bases, the J end by 5 bases, with 13 bases between. CDR3 sequence reads: CASSLGRADEQYF. CDR3 nucleotide sequence: TGTGCCAGCAGCCTGGGACGCGCGGACGAGCAGTACTTC.

The rearrangement joins TRBV7-9 to TRBJ2-5; no reliable D call. From germline, CDR1 is SEHNR and CDR2 FQNEAQ (reference sequence). This CDR3 is built from 11 residues. V was clipped by 3 bases and J by 5 bases, with 4 bases between them. The CDR3 DNA is TGTGCCAGCAGCTTTGATGAGACCCAGTACTTC. It specifies CASSFDETQYF. The full variable domain, in which reference TRBV7-9 and TRBJ2-5 provide the parts outside the CDR3, is DTGVSQNPRHKITKRGQNVTFRCDPISEHNRLYWYRQTLGQGPEFLTYFQNEAQLEKSRLLSDRFSAERPKGSFSTLEIQRTEQGDSAMYLCASSFDETQYFGPGTRLLVL.

This clonotype was observed many times. The chain combines TRBV7-6 with TRBJ2-1, with a tentative D call TRBD1 (7 bases). This CDR3 has 13 residues. The germline gives CDR1 SGHVS, CDR2 FNYEAQ. V was shortened by 4 bases and J by 5 bases, with 9 bases between the two germline ends. CDR3 amino acids: CASSSGGNNEQFF. Here the CDR3 DNA reads TGTGCCAGCAGCTCAGGGGGGAACAATGAGCAGTTCTTC.

This clonotype was found many times. The genes are TRBV7-2 and TRBJ1-2; D uncertain. Trimming pared 2 bases from V and 4 bases from J, leaving 11 bases between. The CDR3 contains 14 residues. Germline CDR1 and CDR2: SGHTA and FQGNSA. The CDR3 spells CASSLSQTTYGYTF. The CDR3, as DNA: TGTGCCAGCAGCTTATCACAGACTACCTATGGCTACACCTTC.